The 10 T cell receptor beta chains below come from one sample, sequenced in a study of regulatory T cells in long-lasting Graves disease (dated by TCRdb to the early 2020s). Read against the paper, the sample's time point label means: newly diagnosed GD, antithyroid drugs for less than 3 months. RNA was extracted from PBMCs in TRIzol for both TCR sequencing and RNA sequencing. Receptor libraries were prepared by multiplex PCR. Sequencing used an Illumina HiSeq 4000. CDR3 regions were amplified by Arm-PCR with iRepertoire HTBI primers to construct TCR beta libraries. TCRdb reworked the public reads: Q25 trimming with fastp, MiXCR clone assembly, productive beta chains retained. All rows with the same CDR3 protein become a single entry with the most common DNA and genes. The sample table holds a few hundred thousand distinct CDR3 sequences, of which less than 20% were seen once. Together, the top ten hold about 11% of the sample.

This sample also appeared in a second study, on T cells in Graves' hyperthyroidism and ophthalmopathy.

Sequenced material: peripheral blood mononuclear cells (PBMCs), taken at new diagnosis, from a patient treated with antithyroid drugs. Receptors originate from a woman in her twenties or thirties with Graves disease. Donor details come from another sample of the same person, matched by shared clones.

As for this clonotype: A far larger clone lies a single base away; this is likely a read error. This rearrangement joins TRBV6-2 or TRBV6-3 to TRBJ1-2, with 7 bases identical to TRBD1. The CDR3 has 13 residues. Germline loops: CDR1 MNHEY, CDR2 SVGEGT. The CDR3 loop is CVSRIGTAVGYTF. In DNA, the CDR3 is TGTGTCAGCAGGATCGGGACAGCTGTGGGCTACACCTTC.

This clonotype was observed at least ten times. CDR3 residues: CASRGRVATDTQYF. CDR3 coding DNA: TGTGCCAGCAGAGGTCGAGTAGCAACAGATACGCAGTATTTT. The gene calls are TRBV6-1 and TRBJ2-3; D unclear. The CDR3 is 14 amino acids. V lost 6 bases to trimming and J lost 3 bases, with 13 bases between them. The germline gives CDR1 MNHNS, CDR2 SASEGT.

The sample holds many counts of this clonotype. The chain carries TRBV6-1 and TRBJ1-5; TRBD1 matches 8 bases. CDR3 length: 17 amino acids. Germline CDR1 MNHNS, CDR2 SASEGT. The ends lost 2 bases at V and 3 bases at J; junction bases unmatched: 9. CDR3 nucleotides: TGTGCCAGCAGTGAATTGTTGACAGGGGCTACCAATCAGCCCCAGCATTTT. Translating gives CASSELLTGATNQPQHF.

This clonotype was counted many times. The V call is TRBV10-3, the J call TRBJ1-2; the D gene is possibly TRBD1 (6 bases). The V and J ends lost 8 bases and 3 bases respectively, with 13 bases between them. From germline, CDR1 is ENHRY and CDR2 SYGVKD. The CDR3 spans 13 residues. The CDR3 loop is CAIQTGLDYGYTF. In DNA, the CDR3 is TGTGCCATCCAAACAGGGCTCGACTATGGCTACACCTTC.

This clonotype occurred many times. V is TRBV19 and J is TRBJ1-5; TRBD1 agrees at 8 bases. The length of the CDR3 is 15 residues. V was pared by 7 bases and J by 2 bases, with 7 bases of the junction left unmatched. Germline V gene data show CDR1 as LNHDA and CDR2 as SQIVND (reference sequence). The CDR3 reads CASNFGQGGNQPQHF. In DNA, the CDR3 is TGTGCCAGTAATTTCGGACAGGGCGGCAATCAGCCCCAGCATTTT.

In this sample, this clonotype is medium-sized (0.01 to 0.1%). The chain joins TRBV5-8 to TRBJ2-5; perhaps TRBD1 as D (5 bases). Per germline, CDR1 SGHTS and CDR2 YDEGEE. The V gene lost 5 bases and the J gene lost 5 bases, with 10 bases spanning the gap. The CDR3 extends over 12 amino acids. CDR3 nucleotide sequence: TGTGCCAGCAGAAGGGGTTCGGAGACCCAGTACTTC. Protein sequence: CASRRGSETQYF.

In its sample, this clonotype was seen many times. V gene TRBV27 combines with J gene TRBJ1-1, with D maybe TRBD1 (5 bases). The CDR3 runs to 12 residues. V shed 9 bases and J shed 4 bases, with 12 bases lying between them. Germline V gene sequence: CDR1 MNHEY, CDR2 SMNVEV (reference sequence). CDR3 bases: TGTGCCAGTAGAGGGGTGGGCACTGAAGCTTTCTTT. Protein: CASRGVGTEAFF.

This clonotype was counted many times. The rearrangement links TRBV28 to TRBJ2-2; a possible D gene is TRBD2 (6 bases). There are 18 residues in the CDR3. Germline CDR1 and CDR2: MDHEN and SYDVKM. The V end was cut by 2 bases, the J end by 1 base, with 17 bases between. CDR3 region: CASSLDWGGGRNTGELFF. The CDR3, as DNA: TGTGCCAGCAGTTTAGATTGGGGAGGAGGCCGGAACACCGGGGAGCTGTTTTTT. The full variable domain, its missing parts supplied by reference TRBV28 and TRBJ2-2, is DVKVTQSSRYLVKRTGEKVFLECVQDMDHENMFWYRQDPGLGLRLIYFSYDVKMKEKGDIPEGYSVSREKKERFSLILESASTNQTSMYLCASSLDWGGGRNTGELFFGEGSRLTVL.

This clonotype has at least ten counts. This chain uses TRBV6-2 or TRBV6-3 with TRBJ1-2; 8 bases agree with TRBD1. The CDR3 contains 15 residues. Trimming removed 7 bases from V and 0 bases from J; junction bases left unmatched: 7. Germline V CDR1 and CDR2: MNHEY, SVGEGT. The CDR3 here is CASNDRGTSNYGYTF. CDR3 nucleotides: TGTGCCAGCAACGACAGGGGTACATCTAACTATGGCTACACCTTC.

This clonotype was observed at least ten times. The V call is TRBV12-3 or TRBV12-4, the J call TRBJ2-7, with a tentative D call TRBD2 (7 bases). The germline V and J ends were trimmed by 3 bases and 6 bases, with 12 bases remaining between them. CDR3 length: 13 residues. CDR3 amino acids: CASSFSGGAEQYF. The CDR3 bases are TGTGCCAGCAGTTTTTCTGGGGGGGCCGAGCAGTACTTC.